These 27 T cell receptor beta chains share one sample of origin, sequenced in a study of T cell repertoires in cytomegalovirus infection. TCRdb re-called the reads through MiXCR, storing one row per CDR3 protein. The table has approximately 770,000 distinct CDR3 sequences, 25% to 35% seen once. Antigens of these TCRs are unknown. The material was cultured CD8+ T cells from PBMCs, obtained from culture after CMV antigen stimulation. All receptors derive from a human donor in good health (CMV status not recorded). Some clones in this sample may be carry-over from other donors' samples.

The V gene is TRBV15, the J gene TRBJ1-1; 7 nucleotides line up with TRBD1. Germline V gene lookup returns CDR1 LNHNV and CDR2 YYDKDF (reference sequence). The J segment lost 0 bases and the V segment lost 4 bases, leaving 5 bases of the junction unmatched. The CDR3 extends over 15 amino acids. The CDR3 loop is CATSKGTAVNTEAFF. The CDR3 DNA sequence: TGTGCCACCAGCAAGGGGACAGCTGTGAACACTGAAGCTTTCTTT.

V gene TRBV15 combines with J gene TRBJ2-5; D tentatively reads TRBD1 or TRBD2 (5 bases each). The germline V gene has CDR1 LNHNV and CDR2 YYDKDF (reference sequence). The CDR3 has 18 amino acids. V shed 0 bases and J shed 1 base, with 18 bases lying between them. The chain's CDR3 is CATSRDVGALPPQETQYF. Here the CDR3 DNA reads TGTGCCACCAGCAGAGATGTCGGGGCGCTCCCTCCCCAAGAGACCCAGTACTTC.

This clonotype was counted a few times. This chain uses TRBV29-1 with TRBJ1-1; D is uncertain. CDR3 length: 15 residues. V was trimmed by 1 base and J by 4 bases, leaving 16 bases between them. The germline CDR1 and CDR2 sequences are SQVTM and ANQGSEA. The CDR3 here is CSVEAEGVGGTEAFF. CDR3 nucleotides: TGCAGCGTTGAAGCTGAAGGCGTTGGAGGCACTGAAGCTTTCTTT.

This clonotype was seen many times. V and J are TRBV28 and TRBJ2-3; TRBD1 might be the D (6 bases). Germline assignment: CDR1 MDHEN and CDR2 SYDVKM. The CDR3 loop spans 17 amino acids. With 4 bases removed from V and 6 bases from J, the gap between germline ends came to 23 bases. The CDR3 spells CASSSRMDSAPWDTQYF. The CDR3 coding sequence is TGTGCCAGCAGTTCCCGTATGGACAGCGCCCCGTGGGATACGCAGTATTTT.

This chain uses TRBV27 with TRBJ1-4; weak D call: TRBD1 (5 bases). Trimming cost V 5 bases and J 0 bases, with 13 bases left between them. The germline V gene encodes CDR1 MNHEY and CDR2 SMNVEV (reference sequence). The CDR3 contains 16 residues. Written as DNA, the CDR3 is TGTGCCAGCAGTAGCGACGGGACGGCAACTAATGAAAAACTGTTTTTT. It is translated as CASSSDGTATNEKLFF.

This chain uses TRBV7-6 with TRBJ2-1; D gene uncertain. Trimming removed 5 bases from V and 1 base from J, with 9 bases in between. The CDR3 has 14 amino acids. Germline lookup yields CDR1 SGHVS and CDR2 FNYEAQ. As DNA, the CDR3 is TGTGCCAGCAGCGAAGGGATGTCCTACAATGAGCAGTTCTTC. Amino acids: CASSEGMSYNEQFF.

This clonotype turned up a few times. The chain combines TRBV6-5 with TRBJ2-3; TRBD2 aligns across 10 bases. CDR1 and CDR2 from the germline V gene are MNHEY and SVGAGI. Trimming removed 0 bases from V and 2 bases from J; junction bases left unmatched: 5. CDR3 length: 17 amino acids. The CDR3 nucleotides are TGTGCCAGCAGTTACTCCCTAGCGGGGGCCATCACAGATACGCAGTATTTT. Its translation is CASSYSLAGAITDTQYF.

This clonotype was seen ten or more times. The gene calls are TRBV7-9 and TRBJ2-7; D unresolved. This CDR3 is 12 amino acids long. Per germline, CDR1 SEHNR and CDR2 FQNEAQ (reference sequence). Deletions cut 4 bases from V and 2 bases from J, with 6 bases between. The CDR3 region has the DNA TGTGCCAGCAGCTACAGTACCTACGAGCAGTACGTC. Protein product: CASSYSTYEQYV.

This clonotype has a handful of counts. The genes are TRBV29-1 and TRBJ2-5; either TRBD1 or TRBD2 may fit D (5 bases each). CDR1 is SQVTM, CDR2 ANQGSEA, per germline. Trimming removed 4 bases from V and 1 base from J, with 7 bases in between. This CDR3 is built from 12 residues. The CDR3 region is CSVAGTQETQYF. The CDR3 nucleotides read TGCAGCGTTGCCGGGACCCAAGAGACCCAGTACTTC.

The rearrangement joins TRBV19 to TRBJ1-1; D uncertain. Germline-derived CDR1 and CDR2 are LNHDA and SQIVND (reference sequence). This CDR3 contains 14 residues. The germline V and J ends were trimmed by 5 bases and 1 base, with 11 bases remaining between them. The CDR3 nucleotides read TGTGCCAGTAGTTGGGCCACAAGGAACACTGAAGCTTTCTTT. The encoded protein is CASSWATRNTEAFF.

This chain links TRBV19 with TRBJ2-6; possibly TRBD2 for D (5 bases). The V gene lost 8 bases and the J gene lost 4 bases, with 9 bases spanning the gap. There are 13 residues in the CDR3. Germline V gives CDR1 LNHDA, CDR2 SQIVND (reference sequence). CDR3 DNA: TGTGCCAGTTTCCCGGGAGGGGCCAACGTCCTGACTTTC. It yields the protein CASFPGGANVLTF.

V is TRBV20-1 and J is TRBJ2-1, with TRBD2 matching over 14 bases. The CDR3 is 19 amino acids. V shed 0 bases, J shed 2 bases, and the junction held 9 bases outside the gene matches. The germline V gene has CDR1 DFQATT and CDR2 SNEGSKA (reference sequence). The CDR3 region has the DNA TGCAGTGCTAGAGATCCGGTGACTAGCGGGGGGGCCGCCTACAATGAGCAGTTCTTC. The encoded protein is CSARDPVTSGGAAYNEQFF.

The chain uses TRBV29-1 and TRBJ1-1, with D possibly matching TRBD1 (5 bases). The length of the CDR3 is 13 residues. CDR1 and CDR2 (germline): SQVTM, ANQGSEA. V was trimmed by 3 bases and J by 5 bases, leaving 13 bases between them. DNA of the CDR3: TGCAGCGTTGATAGGGGAGACTATACTGAAGCTTTCTTT. It is translated as CSVDRGDYTEAFF.

The chain recombines TRBV12-3 or TRBV12-4 with TRBJ2-2; 7 bases map to TRBD1. The CDR3 is 15 residues long. After removal of 5 bases from V and 7 bases from J, the junction contained 10 bases not matched to a gene. The CDR3 nucleotides are TGTGCCAGCAGTCTCCAGGGGGTTGAGGTCGGGGAGCTGTTTTTT. Its protein product is CASSLQGVEVGELFF.

This clonotype has only a few counts. The CDR3 coding sequence is TGTGCCATCAGTGTAGGGACAGTGGGCTCTTACGAGCAGTACTTC. Protein product: CAISVGTVGSYEQYF. The chain is built from TRBV10-3 and TRBJ2-7, with TRBD1 matching 7 bases. This CDR3 contains 15 residues. Germline loops: CDR1 ENHRY, CDR2 SYGVKD. With 4 bases clipped from V and 4 bases from J, the junction kept 10 bases outside the gene matches.

This clonotype came up once. The CDR3 sequence is CASSYSTSGGPHNNEQFF. In nucleotides, the CDR3 is TGTGCCAGCAGTTACTCTACTAGCGGGGGGCCGCACAACAATGAGCAGTTCTTC. V gene TRBV6-2 or TRBV6-3 combines with J gene TRBJ2-1; 12 positions match TRBD2. With 0 bases clipped from V and 5 bases from J, the junction kept 8 bases outside the gene matches. The germline V gene encodes CDR1 MNHEY and CDR2 SVGEGT. The length of the CDR3 is 18 residues.

This clonotype was picked up many times. V is TRBV7-9 and J is TRBJ1-1; D is unclear. Germline CDR1 reads SEHNR; CDR2 reads FQNEAQ (reference sequence). The CDR3 loop spans 14 amino acids. Trimming removed 5 bases at V and 11 bases at J, with 21 bases between. DNA for the CDR3: TGTGCCAGCAGCCAATCGGCCGGGTTCGTCAGGGCTTTCTTT. Translated, it gives CASSQSAGFVRAFF.

Many counts were recorded for this clonotype. This sequence joins TRBV12-3 or TRBV12-4 and TRBJ2-3, with 7 bases that match TRBD1. Unmatched junction bases numbered 9, after V lost 4 bases and J lost 5 bases. The CDR3 spans 15 residues. The CDR3 bases are TGTGCCAGCAGTTCGGGACAGTTCTCCAAAGATACGCAGTATTTT. Protein sequence: CASSSGQFSKDTQYF.

This clonotype was seen a few times. The rearrangement links TRBV13 to TRBJ2-2; D may be TRBD2 (5 bases). In germline, CDR1 is PRHDT, CDR2 FYEKMQ (reference sequence). The CDR3 contains 15 residues. The V gene lost 5 bases and the J gene lost 6 bases, with 16 bases spanning the gap. The CDR3 reads CASSAGIRIAGELFF. The DNA for the CDR3 is TGTGCCAGCAGCGCCGGGATACGAATTGCCGGGGAGCTGTTTTTT. Together with reference TRBV13 and TRBJ2-2, the CDR3 gives the full variable domain: AAGVIQSPRHLIKEKRETATLKCYPIPRHDTVYWYQQGPGQDPQFLISFYEKMQSDKGSIPDRFSAQQFSDYHSELNMSSLELGDSALYFCASSAGIRIAGELFFGEGSRLTVL.

This clonotype is labeled as medium-sized. The rearrangement joins TRBV5-4 to TRBJ2-3, with 8 bases matching TRBD2. V shed 0 bases and J 3 bases; nucleotides not matched to a gene: 6. CDR1 and CDR2 (germline): SGHNT, YYREEE (reference sequence). This CDR3 has 16 amino acids. CDR3 coding DNA: TGTGCCAGCAGCTTGGAATTGTCGGGGGGGACAGATACGCAGTATTTT. It specifies CASSLELSGGTDTQYF. The full variable domain, completed using reference TRBV5-4 and TRBJ2-3, is ETGVTQSPTHLIKTRGQQVTLRCSSQSGHNTVSWYQQALGQGPQFIFQYYREEENGRGNFPPRFSGLQFPNYSSELNVNALELDDSALYLCASSLELSGGTDTQYFGPGTRLTVL.

The table lists this clonotype with many counts. The J gene is TRBJ2-1, the V gene TRBV7-3, with D perhaps TRBD1 (5 bases). The CDR3 sequence is 15 residues long. The V gene lost 1 base and the J gene lost 5 bases, with 12 bases spanning the gap. Germline loops: CDR1 SGHTA, CDR2 FQGTGA. The CDR3 is CASSLIRQKNNEQFF. CDR3 sequence (DNA): TGTGCCAGCAGCTTAATAAGACAGAAGAACAATGAGCAGTTCTTC.

V usage is TRBV6-6 and J usage is TRBJ2-1; TRBD2 agrees at 10 bases. CDR3 size: 17 residues. V dropped 1 base and J dropped 4; count of bases not matched to a gene: 7. Germline CDR1 and CDR2: MNHNY and SVGAGI (reference sequence). CDR3 nucleotide sequence: TGTGCCAGCAGTTACTTGACCGGGACTAGCGATTACAATGAGCAGTTCTTC. Protein sequence: CASSYLTGTSDYNEQFF.

This clonotype was seen many times. The gene calls are TRBV7-9 and TRBJ2-7; 11 bases fit TRBD2. The ends lost 6 bases at V and 2 bases at J; junction bases unmatched: 3. The CDR3 totals 14 residues. The V gene's germline CDR1 is SEHNR and CDR2 FQNEAQ (reference sequence). CDR3 DNA sequence: TGTGCCAGCAGTCTAGCGGGGGGAACCTACGAGCAGTACTTC. The encoded protein is CASSLAGGTYEQYF.

The chain uses TRBV7-6 and TRBJ2-2; D remains ambiguous. Per germline, CDR1 SGHVS and CDR2 FNYEAQ. The CDR3 is made up of 15 amino acids. Trimming took 3 bases from V and 6 from J, leaving 14 bases between them. For the CDR3, the DNA is TGTGCCAGCAGCTTCCGGGCCAACTACGCCGGGGAGCTGTTTTTT. Translation gives CASSFRANYAGELFF.

Here the CDR3 reads CASSYGVGKTQYF. As DNA, the CDR3 is TGTGCCAGCAGTTACGGGGTTGGGAAGACCCAGTACTTC. This chain connects TRBV6-5 to TRBJ2-5; D not resolved. The length of the CDR3 is 13 residues. V lost 2 bases and J 6 bases, leaving 10 bases between the germline ends. Germline V gene lookup returns CDR1 MNHEY and CDR2 SVGAGI.

This clonotype has ten or more counts. CDR3: CATLGGARETQYF. The CDR3 DNA is TGTGCCACCCTGGGCGGGGCACGGGAGACCCAGTACTTC. The chain carries TRBV6-1 and TRBJ2-5, with TRBD2 as a possible D gene (6 bases). Trimming left V 10 bases short and J 5 bases short, with 17 bases between. This CDR3 has 13 residues. The germline CDR1 and CDR2 sequences are MNHNS and SASEGT.

The V gene is TRBV6-1, the J gene TRBJ2-2, with 7 nucleotides matching TRBD2. Germline V gives CDR1 MNHNS, CDR2 SASEGT. The CDR3 has 15 residues. V dropped 7 bases and J dropped 1; count of bases not matched to a gene: 6. The CDR3 coding sequence is TGTGCCAGCAAACCAGCGGGGAAGAACACCGGGGAGCTGTTTTTT. Translating it yields CASKPAGKNTGELFF.